This entry concerns a single T cell receptor (delta chain). The antigen this receptor binds is unknown. TCRdb pairs this DNA with a much larger clone's protein that differs at residue 5, likely a read error; the protein shown was translated from the DNA. The data are from a study of Vγ9Vδ2 T cells in congenital toxoplasmosis (dated by TCRdb to the early 2020s). A note on the overall study: IgG, IgM and IgA serology, Western blot and an in-house interferon-gamma release assay were used to diagnose congenital toxoplasmosis. Gamma and delta chain CDR3 repertoires of sorted blood gammadelta T cells were compared between congenitally T. gondii-infected and uninfected infants. Infant repertoires were sequenced at 2 months after birth and at 1 year of age. TCR sequencing covered roughly five infected and under 11 uninfected infants at 2 months, plus 3 infected and 4 uninfected infants at 1 year. The full study reports these points: Germline-encoded fetal-type TRDV2 CDR3 sequences seemed to be more prevalent in infected than in uninfected 2-month-old infants, with an in utero expansion footprint being suggested. Two months was the earliest age with enough suitable sample material for TCR repertoire analysis, so newborn repertoires were not sequenced. Repertoire differences between infected and uninfected infants were less clear at 1 year of age than at 2 months. High prevalence of a public TRGV9 clonotype was observed in both infected and uninfected infants. Compared with uninfected infants, infected infants at 2 months appeared to have fewer N additions in their TRGV9 and TRDV2 CDR3s, and this was especially true for TRDV2-TRDJ1 sequences.

Per the germline V gene, GEAIGNYY is the CDR1 and EKD is the CDR2. Clipping removes 2 bases from V and 4 bases from J, with 3 as the unmatched junction base count. Including cysteine and phenylalanine, the CDR3 has 13 amino acids. Kept here is only the CDR3 DNA, which spans 39 bases and is read in frame from base 1. The same treatment, consisting of spiramycin and/or pyrimethamine plus sulfadiazine plus folinic acid, was given to the mothers of both infected and uninfected infants. All infants, both infected and uninfected, were delivered at term after more than 37 weeks of gestation. Around 1 mL of blood was used to isolate PBMCs by Lymphoprep gradient centrifugation, after which the PBMCs were cryopreserved in liquid nitrogen and shipped to Belgium. After thawing, PBMCs were labeled with Zombie NIR viability dye and stained with CD3, TCR gammadelta, Vgamma9 and Vdelta2 antibodies. Sorting of CD3+ TCRgammadelta+ T cells was performed on a FACSAria III, reaching a mean purity of approximately 98%. For each sample, the RNeasy Micro Kit was used to isolate RNA from around 10,000 sorted gammadelta T cells. The study infants had mothers who were enrolled with primary T. gondii infection during pregnancy. The infants' peripheral blood was drawn at an outpatient microbiology and virology center located in Pavia, Italy.

Using SuperScript II, cDNA was generated through template-switch reverse transcription, with TRGC- and TRDC-specific primers combined in a single tube. The TRGC primer was designed for binding to both the TRGC1 and TRGC2 constant genes. TRG and TRD amplification used the KAPA Real-Time Library Amplification Kit, with AMPure XP bead purification between steps. Index PCR with the Nextera XT Index Kit was used to attach Illumina sequencing adapters. An Illumina MiSeq with the V2 300 kit was used to sequence the TRG and TRD amplicons, producing 150 bp paired-end reads. The authors' analysis ran thus. Before any further analysis, FastQC version 0.11.8 was used to assess read quality. With MiXCR version 3.0.3, reads were aligned to GenBank TRG or TRD reference genes and CDR3 sequences were built. MiXCR defaults were kept, except that TRDD gene segments were assembled using 3 rather than 5 consecutive nucleotides. N additions, CDR3 length, J segment length and clonotype sharing between samples were computed with VDJtools version 1.2.1. CDR3 sequences that were out of frame or contained stop codons were removed from the analysis. Infant repertoires were compared for overlap with previously published fetal, cord blood and adult blood Vgamma9Vdelta2 repertoires. TCRdb called clones anew from the public reads via CATT; matching DNA rows were later pooled. What appears here as the V and J calls and clone size reflects TCRdb's work, not the paper's. This sample holds over 700 delta-chain clones; about 20% were observed only once. The leading ten clones occupy about a sixth of the sample.

The chain was built from TRDV2 and TRDJ1; a stretch of 7 junction bases matches TRDD3. TCRdb does not report a J gene; here it was assigned by matching the DNA to germline references. Sequenced input: gamma-delta T cells from blood. The receptor was isolated from a child under 10 years old born to a mother with Toxoplasma gondii infection during pregnancy, either congenitally infected or uninfected (not recorded which). The CDR3 is CACDILGGDKLIF. The bases are TGTGCCTGTGACATCCTGGGGGGCGATAAACTCATCTTT.